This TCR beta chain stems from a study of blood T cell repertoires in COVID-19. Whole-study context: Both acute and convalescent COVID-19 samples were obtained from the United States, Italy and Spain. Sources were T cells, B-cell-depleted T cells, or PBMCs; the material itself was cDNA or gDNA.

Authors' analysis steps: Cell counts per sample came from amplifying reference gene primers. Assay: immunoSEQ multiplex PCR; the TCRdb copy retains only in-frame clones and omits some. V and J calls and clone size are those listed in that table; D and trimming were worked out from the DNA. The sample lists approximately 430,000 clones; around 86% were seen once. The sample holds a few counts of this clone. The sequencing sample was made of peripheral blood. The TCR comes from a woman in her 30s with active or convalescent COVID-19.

CDR3 protein: CASSWGDRESGYTF. The CDR3 DNA reads TGCGCCAGCAGCTGGGGGGACAGGGAGTCCGGCTACACCTTC. The rearrangement joins TRBV5-1 to TRBJ1-2, with 9 bases that match TRBD1. Trimming at V came to 3 bases and at J to 8 bases, leaving 8 bases not matched to a gene. Germline loops: CDR1 SGHRS, CDR2 YFSETQ. The CDR3 is made up of 14 amino acids.